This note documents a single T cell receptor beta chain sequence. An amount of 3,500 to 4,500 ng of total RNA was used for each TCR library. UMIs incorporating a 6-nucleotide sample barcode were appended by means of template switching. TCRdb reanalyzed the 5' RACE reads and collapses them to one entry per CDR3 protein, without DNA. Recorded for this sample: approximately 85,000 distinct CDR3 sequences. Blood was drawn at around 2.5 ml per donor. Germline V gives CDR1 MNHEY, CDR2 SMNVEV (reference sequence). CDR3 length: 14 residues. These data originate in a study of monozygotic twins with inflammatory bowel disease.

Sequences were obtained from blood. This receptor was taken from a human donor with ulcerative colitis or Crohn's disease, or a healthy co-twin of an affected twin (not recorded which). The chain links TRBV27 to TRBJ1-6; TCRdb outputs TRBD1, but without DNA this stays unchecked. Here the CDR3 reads CASSRGQGSSPLHF.